Listed below are T cell receptor beta chains from one sample, sequenced in a study of blood T cells in healthy people across ages. One entry per CDR3 protein, called by TCRdb with MiXCR from the 5' RACE reads. The table has 1.5 million to 2 million distinct CDR3 sequences, roughly two fifths seen once; the top ten hold 20% to 25%. Sequences were obtained from blood. These receptors came from a human donor in good health. Each CDR3 is given with its conserved first and last residue. The D gene is left open where the match is weak. The size entry is marked missing in some rows and otherwise reads once, few, many or a size class.

J gene,D gene,clone size,V gene,CDR3 DNA,CDR3 protein
TRBJ2-3,-,once,TRBV7-9,TGTGCCAGCAGCTTATCGGAACTAGCAGATACGCAGTATTTT,CASSLSELADTQYF
TRBJ1-4,-,few,TRBV29-1,TGCAGCGCCGGGGCACAAGGGGGTGAAAAACTGTTTTTT,CSAGAQGGEKLFF
TRBJ2-7,TRBD1,few,TRBV29-1,TGCAGCGTTGACCCCGGACAGGATGAGCAGTACTTC,CSVDPGQDEQYF
TRBJ2-1,TRBD1,-,TRBV20-1,TGCAGTGCTAGGTCTAGGACAGGGCTCCAAGAGACCCAGTTCTTC,CSARSRTGLQETQFF
TRBJ1-2,-,-,TRBV9,TGTGCCAGCAGCGTAGACACCACCAACTATGGCTACACCTTC,CASSVDTTNYGYTF
TRBJ2-1,TRBD2,few,TRBV27,TGTGCCAGCAGTTTAAGACTAGCGGGGGGCCGAAACACCTACAATGAGCAGTTCTTC,CASSLRLAGGRNTYNEQFF
TRBJ2-7,-,-,TRBV5-1,TGCGCCAGCAGCTTGGCCGGGACAATCAACTACGAGCAGTACTTC,CASSLAGTINYEQYF
TRBJ1-4,TRBD1,-,TRBV15,TGTGCCACCAGCAGTGACAGGGATTTTGATGAAAAACTGTTTTTT,CATSSDRDFDEKLFF
TRBJ2-7,-,-,TRBV12-3/TRBV12-4,TGTGCCAGCAGTTCCTCGCTTCCACTCACCTTTACCCAAGCCTACGAGCAGTACTTC,CASSSSLPLTFTQAYEQYF
TRBJ2-1,TRBD2,-,TRBV20-1,TGCAGTCCGAGAGGGACTAGGGGGATTAGGGATGAGCAGTTCTTC,CSPRGTRGIRDEQFF
TRBJ1-2,-,-,TRBV20-1,TGCAGTGCCCCCCTCCCGGGACAATACTTTTATGGCTACACCTTC,CSAPLPGQYFYGYTF
TRBJ2-1,TRBD2,-,TRBV20-1,TGCAGTGCTAGACTCCCTATCCTCGGGGGGGCAAATGAGCAGTTCTTC,CSARLPILGGANEQFF
TRBJ2-5,TRBD2,-,TRBV20-1,TGCAGTGCTAGACTCAGCGGGGGGCACGAGACCCAGTACTTC,CSARLSGGHETQYF
TRBJ1-3,TRBD1,-,TRBV5-6,TGTGCCAGCAGCAAGACAGGGGTGAGAAACACCATATATTTT,CASSKTGVRNTIYF
TRBJ2-3,TRBD2,few,TRBV20-1,TGCAGTGCTATCAGCGGGGGGAAAGATACGCAGTATTTT,CSAISGGKDTQYF
TRBJ2-3,TRBD2,-,TRBV3-1,TGTGCCAGCAGCCAAGCGCATCGGGGGGGCCTGGATACGCAGTATTTT,CASSQAHRGGLDTQYF
TRBJ2-4,-,-,TRBV7-2,TGTGCCAGCAGCTTAGACTTCGTGACAGCCTTCGGTCAGTACTTC,CASSLDFVTAFGQYF
TRBJ2-3,-,few,TRBV12-3/TRBV12-4,TGTGCCAGCAGTTTTCCGGAGGGGGCAGATACGCAGTATTTT,CASSFPEGADTQYF
TRBJ1-2,TRBD1,few,TRBV10-3,TGTGCCGCCGGGACAGGCTCTTATGGCTACACCTTC,CAAGTGSYGYTF
TRBJ1-2,-,few,TRBV11-1,TGTGCCAGCAGCGGAATCGCGGGTCAGATGGTGAACTATGGCTACACCTTC,CASSGIAGQMVNYGYTF
TRBJ1-4,-,few,TRBV9,TGTGCCAGCAGCGACCGGGTTACCGAGGAAAAACTGTTTTTT,CASSDRVTEEKLFF
TRBJ2-1,-,-,TRBV7-3,TGTGCCAGCAGCTTATCAGGGAACAATGGGCAGTTCTTC,CASSLSGNNGQFF
TRBJ2-7,-,few,TRBV4-1,TGCGCCAGCAGCCCGGGACACTCCACGACCTACGAGCAGTACTTC,CASSPGHSTTYEQYF
TRBJ2-1,TRBD2,-,TRBV3-1,TGTGCCAGCAGCCAAGGTTCCCCAAGCGGGGGGGCCCATGAGCAGTTCTTC,CASSQGSPSGGAHEQFF
TRBJ1-2,TRBD1,few,TRBV15,TGTGCCACCAGCAGAGATAGGGGGCAGGGCTACACCTTC,CATSRDRGQGYTF
TRBJ1-2,-,few,TRBV20-1,TGCAGTGCTGATGCCGGGACCCAAGATGGCTACACCTTC,CSADAGTQDGYTF
TRBJ2-5,-,-,TRBV4-3,TGCGCCAGCAGCCAAGATCACAAGGCCAGGGAAAGGGGTGAGCAGTACTTC,CASSQDHKARERGEQYF
TRBJ2-1,-,-,TRBV10-3,TGTGCCATCAGTGAAAGGCAGGCAGGGGTCGGGAATGAGCAGTTCTTC,CAISERQAGVGNEQFF
TRBJ2-3,-,-,TRBV7-8,TGTGCCAGCACCCTGGGCGCAAGCCCTCAACCCACAGATACGCAGTATTTT,CASTLGASPQPTDTQYF
TRBJ1-5,-,-,TRBV29-1,TGCAGCGCTCCACGGTTGGGGGGCGCCCGCAATCAGCCCCAGCATTTT,CSAPRLGGARNQPQHF
TRBJ2-7,TRBD1,-,TRBV12-3/TRBV12-4,TGTGCCAGTGCCGGGACAGCCTTAACCTACGAGCAGTACTTC,CASAGTALTYEQYF
TRBJ1-2,-,-,TRBV20-1,TGCAGTGCGGGAGGAGGGTTTGGCTACACCTTC,CSAGGGFGYTF
TRBJ1-6,-,-,TRBV4-3,TGCGCCAGCAGCCAAGATTCGGATTCACCCCTCCACTTT,CASSQDSDSPLHF
TRBJ2-2,-,-,TRBV7-6,TGTGCCAGCAGCTTACTCTCGCAGGGCTTAACCGGGGAGCTGTTTTTT,CASSLLSQGLTGELFF
TRBJ2-5,TRBD2,once,TRBV20-1,TGCAGTGCTAGATCAGCTCTAGCGGGGGAACAAGAGACCCAGTACTTC,CSARSALAGEQETQYF
TRBJ2-5,TRBD2,-,TRBV20-1,TGCAGTGCTAGTGGCGGGGGACCGGAGACCCAGTACTTC,CSASGGGPETQYF
TRBJ2-1,TRBD2,-,TRBV20-1,TGCAGTGCTAGAGGTAGCGGGGGGGCTACGCGATACAATGAGCAGTTCTTC,CSARGSGGATRYNEQFF
TRBJ2-6,-,-,TRBV5-6,TGTGTCAGCAGCTTGGAAGGCTCTGGGGCCAACGTCCTGACTTTC,CVSSLEGSGANVLTF
TRBJ2-3,TRBD2,once,TRBV12-3/TRBV12-4,TGTGCCAGCAAAAGAGGGACTAGCGGGGGCCCGAGCGCAGATACGCAGTATTTT,CASKRGTSGGPSADTQYF
TRBJ1-2,-,-,TRBV6-5,TGTGCCAGCAGTTACAAGTCAACCTATGGCTACACCTTC,CASSYKSTYGYTF
TRBJ2-5,-,many,TRBV20-1,TGCAGTGCTACCTTAGTAGCCGGAGGAGAGACCCAGTACTTC,CSATLVAGGETQYF
TRBJ1-1,-,few,TRBV12-5,TGTGCTAGTGGTTTGTTGGTAGGAGGAACCACTGAAGCTTTCTTT,CASGLLVGGTTEAFF
TRBJ2-7,TRBD1,few,TRBV7-8,TGTGCCAGCAGCTTCATGTCAGGGGGCTACGAGCAGTACTTC,CASSFMSGGYEQYF
TRBJ2-3,TRBD1,once,TRBV7-2,TGTGCCAGCAGCTCGCGTGCGACAGGGGGCACAGATACGCAGTATTTT,CASSSRATGGTDTQYF